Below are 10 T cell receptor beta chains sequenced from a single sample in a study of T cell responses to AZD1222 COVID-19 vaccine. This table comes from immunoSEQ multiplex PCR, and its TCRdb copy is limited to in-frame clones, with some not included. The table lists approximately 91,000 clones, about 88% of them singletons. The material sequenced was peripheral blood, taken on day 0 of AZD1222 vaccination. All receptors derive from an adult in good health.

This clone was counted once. The CDR3 region has the DNA TGTGCCAGCAGCCAAGACGGGGTGGGCAATCAGCCCCAGCATTTT. Translated, it gives CASSQDGVGNQPQHF. The chain joins TRBV3-1 (or the pseudogene TRBV3-2) to TRBJ1-5; the D is unclear. The CDR3 has 15 amino acids. The germline V and J ends were trimmed by 0 bases and 2 bases, with 8 bases remaining between them. Germline-derived CDR1 and CDR2 are LGHDT and YNNKEL (reference sequence).

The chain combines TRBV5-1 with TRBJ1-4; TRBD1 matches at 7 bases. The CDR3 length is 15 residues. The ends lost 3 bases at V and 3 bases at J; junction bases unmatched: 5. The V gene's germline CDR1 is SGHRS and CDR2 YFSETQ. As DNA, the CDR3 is TGCGCCAGCAGCTCTCCGGGACAGTCTAATGAAAAACTGTTTTTT. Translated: CASSSPGQSNEKLFF.

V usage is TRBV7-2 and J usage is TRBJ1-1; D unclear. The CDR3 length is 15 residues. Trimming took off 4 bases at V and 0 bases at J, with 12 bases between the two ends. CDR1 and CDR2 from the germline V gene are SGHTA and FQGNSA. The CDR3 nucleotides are TGTGCCAGCAGCTCGTACAGCGTAATGAACACTGAAGCTTTCTTT. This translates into CASSSYSVMNTEAFF.

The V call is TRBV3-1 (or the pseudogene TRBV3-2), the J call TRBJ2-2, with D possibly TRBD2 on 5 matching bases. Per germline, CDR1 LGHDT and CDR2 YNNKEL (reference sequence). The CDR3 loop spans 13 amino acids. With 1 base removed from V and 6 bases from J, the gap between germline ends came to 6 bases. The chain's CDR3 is CASSQAGSGELFF. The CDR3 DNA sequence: TGTGCCAGCAGCCAAGCGGGGTCCGGGGAGCTGTTTTTT.

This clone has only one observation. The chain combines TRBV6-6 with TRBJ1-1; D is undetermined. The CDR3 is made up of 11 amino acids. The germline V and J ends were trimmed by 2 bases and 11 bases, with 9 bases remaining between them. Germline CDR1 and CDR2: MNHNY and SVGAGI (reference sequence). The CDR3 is CASSYKEVAFF. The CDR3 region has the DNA TGTGCCAGCAGTTACAAGGAGGTGGCTTTCTTT.

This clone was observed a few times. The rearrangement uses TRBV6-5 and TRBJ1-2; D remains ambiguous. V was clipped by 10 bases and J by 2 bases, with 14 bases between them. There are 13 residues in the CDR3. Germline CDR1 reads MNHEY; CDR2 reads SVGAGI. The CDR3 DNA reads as TGTGCCACTTTCCCGGTGGGGAACTATGGCTACACCTTC. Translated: CATFPVGNYGYTF.

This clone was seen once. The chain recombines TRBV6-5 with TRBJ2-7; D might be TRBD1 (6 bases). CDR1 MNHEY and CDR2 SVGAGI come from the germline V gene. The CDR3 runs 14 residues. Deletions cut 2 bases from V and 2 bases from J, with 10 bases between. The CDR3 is CASSYDRNTYEQYF. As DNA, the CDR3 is TGTGCCAGCAGTTACGACAGGAACACCTACGAGCAGTACTTC.

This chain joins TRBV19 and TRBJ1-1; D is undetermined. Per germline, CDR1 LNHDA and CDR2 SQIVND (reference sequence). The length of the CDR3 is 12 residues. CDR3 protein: CATRDSRAEAFF. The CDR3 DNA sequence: TGTGCAACACGGGATTCCAGAGCTGAAGCTTTCTTT.

This CDR3 is CASSQTGQSNQPQHF. CDR3 bases: TGTGCCAGCAGCCAAACTGGACAGAGCAATCAGCCCCAGCATTTT. The V and J genes are TRBV11-2 and TRBJ1-5, with D possibly being TRBD1 (6 bases). Per germline, CDR1 SGHAT and CDR2 FQNNGV. The CDR3 contains 15 residues. V shed 5 bases and J shed 1 base, with 12 bases lying between them.

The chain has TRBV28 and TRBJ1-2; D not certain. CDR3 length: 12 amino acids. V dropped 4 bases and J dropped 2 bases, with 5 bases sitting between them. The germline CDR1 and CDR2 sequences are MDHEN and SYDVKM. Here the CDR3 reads CASSSENYGYTF. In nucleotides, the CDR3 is TGTGCCAGCAGTTCAGAAAACTATGGCTACACCTTC.